The next 24 T cell receptor beta chains were all read from a single sample in a study of blood T cell repertoires in COVID-19. TCRdb keeps only in-frame clones here, not all; method: immunoSEQ multiplex PCR. The sample has about 300,000 clones; around 86% are singletons. The sample was peripheral blood. The receptors shown here come from a woman in her fifties or sixties with acute or convalescent COVID-19.

The rearrangement uses TRBV4-3 and TRBJ2-4, with a tentative D call TRBD1 (6 bases). Looked up from germline, CDR1 is LGHNA and CDR2 is YSLEER. V gave up 5 bases and J gave up 5 bases, with 13 bases separating them. The CDR3 contains 14 residues. The CDR3 reads CASSVGGAENIQYF. CDR3 bases: TGCGCCAGCAGCGTAGGGGGAGCAGAAAACATTCAGTACTTC.

V gene TRBV30 combines with J gene TRBJ2-1; D not certain. The CDR3 spans 15 residues. Between the trimmed V and J ends, which lost 2 bases and 2 bases, there was a span of 13 bases. Per germline, CDR1 GTSNPN and CDR2 SVGIG (reference sequence). CDR3 sequence reads: CAWSMEPGPYNEQFF. DNA of the CDR3: TGTGCCTGGAGTATGGAGCCGGGTCCCTACAATGAGCAGTTCTTC.

V gene TRBV18 combines with J gene TRBJ2-7; D is ambiguous. The CDR3 sequence is 16 residues long. V lost 0 bases and J lost 0, with 12 bases in between. Germline V lookup: CDR1 KGHSH, CDR2 LQKENI. The CDR3 sequence is CASSPPFPSNSYEQYF. CDR3 nucleotides: TGTGCCAGCTCACCACCGTTTCCCTCTAACTCCTACGAGCAGTACTTC. The variable domain in full, with the rest retrieved from reference TRBV18 and TRBJ2-7, is NAGVMQNPRHLVRRRGQEARLRCSPMKGHSHVYWYRQLPEEGLKFMVYLQKENIIDESGMPKERFSAEFPKEGPSILRIQQVVRGDSAAYFCASSPPFPSNSYEQYFGPGTRLTVT.

This rearrangement joins TRBV28 to TRBJ2-2; D call uncertain. CDR3 length: 15 amino acids. The germline V gene has CDR1 MDHEN and CDR2 SYDVKM. The ends were cut back, 5 bases at V and 0 bases at J, with 10 bases in the middle. The chain's CDR3 is CASSTLDTNTGELFF. CDR3 DNA sequence: TGTGCCAGCAGTACCCTCGACACGAACACCGGGGAGCTGTTTTTT.

J is TRBJ2-3 and V is TRBV27; 10 bases agree with TRBD2. Germline V gene lookup returns CDR1 MNHEY and CDR2 SMNVEV (reference sequence). The ends lost 3 bases at V and 6 bases at J; junction bases unmatched: 6. This CDR3 comprises 15 residues. The chain's CDR3 is CASSFLAGARDTQYF. In nucleotides, the CDR3 is TGTGCCAGCAGTTTTCTAGCGGGAGCCAGGGATACGCAGTATTTT.

This chain connects TRBV5-1 to TRBJ2-5; TRBD2 agrees at 7 bases. V shed 4 bases, J shed 2 bases, and the junction held 14 bases outside the gene matches. The germline V gene encodes CDR1 SGHRS and CDR2 YFSETQ. The CDR3 extends over 17 amino acids. The CDR3 is CASSAWEGLAGQETQYF. DNA for the CDR3: TGCGCCAGCAGCGCCTGGGAGGGTCTAGCAGGTCAAGAGACCCAGTACTTC. The full variable domain, rest sourced from reference TRBV5-1 and TRBJ2-5, is KAGVTQTPRYLIKTRGQQVTLSCSPISGHRSVSWYQQTPGQGLQFLFEYFSETQRNKGNFPGRFSGRQFSNSRSEMNVSTLELGDSALYLCASSAWEGLAGQETQYFGPGTRLLVL.

The V and J genes are TRBV19 and TRBJ1-5; D is uncertain. The CDR3 contains 15 residues. Germline lookup yields CDR1 LNHDA and CDR2 SQIVND (reference sequence). With 6 bases removed from V and 0 bases from J, the gap between germline ends came to 12 bases. CDR3 protein: CASRSQPYSNQPQHF. CDR3 sequence (DNA): TGTGCCAGTAGGTCACAACCATATAGCAATCAGCCCCAGCATTTT.

The chain recombines TRBV11-3 with TRBJ1-6, with a possible D match to TRBD1 (6 bases). Trimming cost V 1 base and J 5 bases, with 9 bases left between them. This CDR3 has 15 amino acids. Looked up from germline, CDR1 is SGHNT and CDR2 is YENEEA. The CDR3 DNA reads as TGTGCCAGCAGCTTAGGTGGACAGAATAATTCACCCCTCCACTTT. This codes for CASSLGGQNNSPLHF.

The rearrangement uses TRBV7-2 and TRBJ2-7; D is unclear. Germline V gene data show CDR1 as SGHTA and CDR2 as FQGNSA. The CDR3 is 12 amino acids. Trimming stripped 5 bases from V and 3 bases from J, with 8 bases between. CDR3 nucleotides: TGTGCCAGCAGCCCCCGTAACTACGAGCAGTACTTC. Translating gives CASSPRNYEQYF. Full variable domain (rest looked up from reference TRBV7-2 and TRBJ2-7): GAGVSQSPSNKVTEKGKDVELRCDPISGHTALYWYRQSLGQGLEFLIYFQGNSAPDKSGLPSDRFSAERTGGSVSTLTIQRTQQEDSAVYLCASSPRNYEQYFGPGTRLTVT.

This clone was found once. V usage is TRBV28 and J usage is TRBJ2-3; D is undetermined. CDR1 is MDHEN and CDR2 is SYDVKM in the germline V gene. The CDR3 sequence is 13 residues long. Trimming stripped 3 bases from V and 5 bases from J, with 9 bases between. As DNA, the CDR3 is TGTGCCAGCAGTTTGCCAATGCGAGATACGCAGTATTTT. Translated: CASSLPMRDTQYF.

This clone was picked up one time. The chain has TRBV4-3 and TRBJ2-7; the match to TRBD2 covers 7 bases. Germline assignment: CDR1 LGHNA and CDR2 YSLEER. The V gene end was trimmed by 3 bases and the J gene end by 7 bases; junction bases not matched to a gene: 6. This CDR3 comprises 13 residues. CDR3 nucleotide sequence: TGCGCCAGCAGCCAGGGAGGGAAGACTGAGCAGTACTTC. It codes for CASSQGGKTEQYF.

V and J are TRBV3-1 (or the pseudogene TRBV3-2) and TRBJ2-3; perhaps TRBD2 as D (5 bases). Germline assignment: CDR1 LGHDT and CDR2 YNNKEL (reference sequence). The CDR3 length is 12 residues. V was pared by 5 bases and J by 10 bases, with 13 bases between. CDR3 in DNA: TGTGCCAGCAGCTCAACTAGAAGGTCGCAGTATTTT. Translation gives CASSSTRRSQYF.

The chain couples TRBV15 to TRBJ2-7; D might be TRBD1 (6 bases). Germline V gives CDR1 LNHNV, CDR2 YYDKDF (reference sequence). Trimming cost V 2 bases and J 0 bases, with 11 bases left between them. The length of the CDR3 is 15 residues. The CDR3 region is CATSRTQGSSYEQYF. The CDR3 DNA follows: TGTGCCACCAGCAGAACACAGGGTAGCTCCTACGAGCAGTACTTC. The full variable domain, completed using reference TRBV15 and TRBJ2-7, is DAMVIQNPRYQVTQFGKPVTLSCSQTLNHNVMYWYQQKSSQAPKLLFHYYDKDFNNEADTPDNFQSRRPNTSFCFLDIRSPGLGDTAMYLCATSRTQGSSYEQYFGPGTRLTVT.

The chain has TRBV9 and TRBJ1-4, with TRBD1 as a possible D gene (6 bases). The CDR3 spans 15 residues. Germline CDR1 reads SGDLS; CDR2 reads YYNGEE. Between the trimmed V and J ends, which lost 0 bases and 6 bases, there was a span of 12 bases. CDR3 nucleotide sequence: TGTGCCAGCAGCGTAGAGAACAGGGATCATGAAAAACTGTTTTTT. Residues: CASSVENRDHEKLFF.

The chain has TRBV28 and TRBJ2-7; 7 nucleotides match TRBD2. Per the germline V gene, CDR1 is MDHEN and CDR2 is SYDVKM. CDR3 length: 15 amino acids. V was pared by 3 bases and J by 6 bases, with 11 bases of the junction left unmatched. CDR3 protein: CASSFGGRALVEQYF. The DNA for the CDR3 is TGTGCCAGCAGTTTTGGAGGGAGGGCCCTAGTCGAGCAGTACTTC. The whole variable domain, remainder taken from reference TRBV28 and TRBJ2-7, is DVKVTQSSRYLVKRTGEKVFLECVQDMDHENMFWYRQDPGLGLRLIYFSYDVKMKEKGDIPEGYSVSREKKERFSLILESASTNQTSMYLCASSFGGRALVEQYFGPGTRLTVT.

This clone was recorded only once. The rearrangement links TRBV6-2 or TRBV6-3 to TRBJ1-5; TRBD1 matches at 9 bases. The CDR3 sequence is 14 residues long. The germline V gene encodes CDR1 MNHEY and CDR2 SVGEGT. V gave up 5 bases and J gave up 5 bases; unmatched junction bases: 4. The CDR3 reads CASSRQGGDQPQHF. DNA of the CDR3: TGTGCCAGCAGTCGACAGGGGGGTGATCAGCCCCAGCATTTT.

The V call is TRBV11-2, the J call TRBJ2-7; D gene uncertain. Germline-derived CDR1 and CDR2 are SGHAT and FQNNGV. The CDR3 totals 19 residues. Trimming stripped 1 base from V and 0 bases from J, with 22 bases between. The DNA of the CDR3 is TGTGCCAGCAGCTTAGTGGTTGGTGGGCCCGTCTTTAGCTCCTACGAGCAGTACTTC. The encoded protein is CASSLVVGGPVFSSYEQYF.

The rearrangement links TRBV9 to TRBJ2-7, with D possibly TRBD1 on 6 matching bases. The germline V gene has CDR1 SGDLS and CDR2 YYNGEE. V lost 3 bases, J lost 2 bases, and 12 bases lay in between. The CDR3 has 14 residues. CDR3 sequence: CASSETGSPYEQYF. CDR3 DNA: TGTGCCAGCAGCGAAACAGGGTCCCCCTACGAGCAGTACTTC.

The rearrangement uses TRBV3-1 (or the pseudogene TRBV3-2) and TRBJ2-7; no firm D call. The CDR3 is 15 residues long. The germline V gene has CDR1 LGHDT and CDR2 YNNKEL (reference sequence). V lost 0 bases, J lost 6 bases, and 15 bases lay in between. In DNA form, the CDR3 reads TGTGCCAGCAGCCAAGATCTGTCCTCTCTTTCCGAGCAGTACTTC. Encoded protein: CASSQDLSSLSEQYF.

V is TRBV27 and J is TRBJ2-5; 7 bases align to TRBD2. Unmatched junction bases numbered 11, after V lost 6 bases and J lost 1 base. The length of the CDR3 is 16 residues. The germline gives CDR1 MNHEY, CDR2 SMNVEV (reference sequence). In DNA, the CDR3 is TGTGCCAGCAGAGAGACTCGGGGAGGGACCCAAGAGACCCAGTACTTC. This translates into CASRETRGGTQETQYF.

The chain carries TRBV19 and TRBJ2-5; D call uncertain. Trimming cost V 1 base and J 0 bases, with 15 bases left between them. CDR3 length equals 17 residues. Germline values: CDR1 LNHDA, CDR2 SQIVND (reference sequence). The CDR3 nucleotides are TGTGCCAGTAGTATAGGGTTCGGCGGAGATTACCAAGAGACCCAGTACTTC. Protein product: CASSIGFGGDYQETQYF. Together with reference TRBV19 and TRBJ2-5, the CDR3 gives the full variable domain: DGGITQSPKYLFRKEGQNVTLSCEQNLNHDAMYWYRQDPGQGLRLIYYSQIVNDFQKGDIAEGYSVSREKKESFPLTVTSAQKNPTAFYLCASSIGFGGDYQETQYFGPGTRLLVL.

This clone was seen only a few times. The J gene is TRBJ2-2, the V gene TRBV7-2; D gene unclear. V shed 2 bases and J shed 6 bases, with 4 bases lying between them. The CDR3 has 12 residues. Per germline, CDR1 SGHTA and CDR2 FQGNSA. DNA for the CDR3: TGTGCCAGCAGCTTATATTCCGGGGAGCTGTTTTTT. Translated: CASSLYSGELFF.

The chain uses TRBV7-9 and TRBJ2-1; 7 nucleotides align to TRBD1. Looked up from germline, CDR1 is SEHNR and CDR2 is FQNEAQ (reference sequence). CDR3 length: 16 residues. The V and J ends lost 2 bases and 6 bases, in that order; junction bases with no gene match: 10. CDR3 sequence (DNA): TGTGCCAGCAGCTTACAAAGTTGGACAGGCGGCAATGAGCAGTTCTTC. Translation gives CASSLQSWTGGNEQFF.

V and J are TRBV28 and TRBJ2-5; 8 nucleotides agree with TRBD1. CDR1 is MDHEN, CDR2 SYDVKM, per germline. The CDR3 is 16 residues long. The V gene end was trimmed by 6 bases and the J gene end by 2 bases; junction bases not matched to a gene: 11. The CDR3 DNA reads as TGTGCCAGCAGACCTAAAACCGGGACAGGACAAGAGACCCAGTACTTC. It codes for CASRPKTGTGQETQYF. The variable domain in full, with the rest retrieved from reference TRBV28 and TRBJ2-5, is DVKVTQSSRYLVKRTGEKVFLECVQDMDHENMFWYRQDPGLGLRLIYFSYDVKMKEKGDIPEGYSVSREKKERFSLILESASTNQTSMYLCASRPKTGTGQETQYFGPGTRLLVL.